The 31 T cell receptor beta chains presented below share a single source sample, sequenced in a study of technical replicates of blood from four donors. TCRdb keeps only in-frame clones here, not all; method: immunoSEQ multiplex PCR. This sample carries just over 80,000 clones, roughly 96% of them seen once, and the ten largest clones take about 0.31%. Sequencing input: T cells isolated from PBMCs. Every receptor here comes from a human donor in good health.

This clone came up once. The chain links TRBV11-3 to TRBJ2-7; TRBD2 might be the D (5 bases). V lost 5 bases and J lost 3, with 17 bases in between. From germline, CDR1 is SGHNT and CDR2 YENEEA. The CDR3 extends over 15 amino acids. The CDR3 here is CASSPRPLAFYEQYF. The CDR3 DNA follows: TGTGCCAGCAGCCCCCGACCGTTAGCGTTCTACGAGCAGTACTTC.

This sequence joins TRBV25-1 and TRBJ2-3; 9 bases are shared with TRBD1. This CDR3 is 14 amino acids long. Germline trimming cut 9 bases from V and 3 bases from J; bases unmatched to any gene: 7. Germline CDR1 reads MGHDK; CDR2 reads SYGVNS. In nucleotides, the CDR3 is TGTGCCAGAAAGGACAGGGGAAGGACAGATACGCAGTATTTT. This gives the protein CARKDRGRTDTQYF. Supplemented by reference TRBV25-1 and TRBJ2-3, the full variable domain reads EADIYQTPRYLVIGTGKKITLECSQTMGHDKMYWYQQDPGMELHLIHYSYGVNSTEKGDLSSESTVSRIRTEHFPLTLESARPSHTSQYLCARKDRGRTDTQYFGPGTRLTVL.

The gene calls are TRBV11-2 and TRBJ2-5, with 7 nucleotides matching TRBD1. Trimming removed 5 bases from V and 5 bases from J; junction bases left unmatched: 11. This CDR3 comprises 15 residues. Germline loops: CDR1 SGHAT, CDR2 FQNNGV. This CDR3 is CASSELDREFETQYF. For the CDR3, the DNA is TGTGCCAGCAGCGAACTTGACAGGGAGTTTGAGACCCAGTACTTC.

This chain connects TRBV6-5 to TRBJ2-3; 7 bases are a match to TRBD2. Germline CDR1 and CDR2: MNHEY and SVGAGI. V lost 4 bases, J lost 2 bases, and 9 bases stayed unmatched. The CDR3 totals 16 residues. CDR3 protein: CASSSSSGIFTDTQYF. The CDR3 DNA follows: TGTGCCAGCAGTTCGTCCAGCGGGATCTTCACAGATACGCAGTATTTT.

The chain carries TRBV11-3 and TRBJ2-7, with D perhaps matching TRBD2 (5 bases). V was shortened by 1 base and J by 0 bases, with 16 bases between the two germline ends. This CDR3 is 17 amino acids long. Per the germline V gene, CDR1 is SGHNT and CDR2 is YENEEA. CDR3 in amino acids: CASSLAPQREDSYEQYF. DNA of the CDR3: TGTGCCAGCAGCTTAGCCCCCCAACGGGAAGACTCCTACGAGCAGTACTTC.

The chain joins TRBV5-1 to TRBJ2-1, with D tentatively TRBD2 (6 bases). CDR1 is SGHRS and CDR2 is YFSETQ in the germline V gene. V gave up 5 bases and J gave up 6 bases, with 18 bases separating them. This CDR3 contains 15 residues. The CDR3 sequence is CASRRLANSLNEQFF. As DNA, the CDR3 is TGCGCCAGCAGGAGGCTAGCGAATTCTCTCAATGAGCAGTTCTTC.

The chain employs TRBV2 and TRBJ1-5, with no clear D. Trimming shortened V by 4 bases and J by 4 bases, and 8 bases separated the two germline ends. The V gene's germline CDR1 is SNHLY and CDR2 FYNNEI. CDR3 size: 13 residues. The chain's CDR3 is CASSGTINQPQHF. The DNA for the CDR3 is TGTGCCAGCAGTGGGACTATTAATCAGCCCCAGCATTTT. The whole variable domain, filled in from reference TRBV2 and TRBJ1-5, reads EPEVTQTPSHQVTQMGQEVILRCVPISNHLYFYWYRQILGQKVEFLVSFYNNEISEKSEIFDDQFSVERPDGSNFTLKIRSTKLEDSAMYFCASSGTINQPQHFGDGTRLSIL.

This clone was seen just once. The genes are TRBV5-1 and TRBJ2-4; D might be TRBD1 (5 bases). The germline CDR1 and CDR2 sequences are SGHRS and YFSETQ. The CDR3 runs 17 residues. V was shortened by 4 bases and J by 1 base, with 18 bases between the two germline ends. Here the CDR3 reads CASSPIRVPQAKNIQYF. The DNA for the CDR3 is TGCGCCAGCAGCCCCATCAGGGTCCCTCAGGCCAAAAACATTCAGTACTTC.

This sequence joins TRBV5-4 and TRBJ2-1; D is perhaps TRBD2 (5 bases). The CDR3 consists of 12 residues. Germline assignment: CDR1 SGHNT and CDR2 YYREEE (reference sequence). Trimming left V 2 bases short and J 9 bases short, with 9 bases between. CDR3 sequence reads: CASSLWESEQFF. DNA for the CDR3: TGTGCCAGCAGCTTATGGGAGTCTGAGCAGTTCTTC.

V and J are TRBV9 and TRBJ2-7; a possible D gene is TRBD2 (5 bases). The V and J ends lost 3 bases and 6 bases respectively, with 10 bases between them. Germline V gene data show CDR1 as SGDLS and CDR2 as YYNGEE. This CDR3 has 12 residues. CDR3 nucleotides: TGTGCCAGCAGCGGCGGGCCAGGCGAGCAGTACTTC. This gives the protein CASSGGPGEQYF.

The chain has TRBV10-3 and TRBJ1-1; no clear D. Germline CDR1 is ENHRY and CDR2 is SYGVKD. The V end lost 3 bases, the J end lost 2 bases, and 7 bases lay between the germline ends. This CDR3 is 13 amino acids long. The CDR3 bases are TGTGCCATCAGTGAAAGGAGTAACACTGAAGCTTTCTTT. It codes for CAISERSNTEAFF.

This chain uses TRBV6-5 with TRBJ1-5; possibly TRBD1 for D (5 bases). There are 14 residues in the CDR3. CDR1 and CDR2 (germline): MNHEY, SVGAGI. V gave up 4 bases and J gave up 6 bases, with 13 bases separating them. The CDR3 DNA is TGTGCCAGCAGTTCAGCGGGGCGGGGTCAGCCCCAGCATTTT. This codes for CASSSAGRGQPQHF.

The chain joins TRBV5-1 to TRBJ2-2; tentatively, D is TRBD2 (5 bases). CDR3 length equals 14 residues. Germline CDR1 and CDR2: SGHRS and YFSETQ. Between the trimmed V and J ends, which lost 4 bases and 6 bases, there was a span of 13 bases. CDR3: CASSARLGAGELFF. The DNA for the CDR3 is TGCGCCAGCAGCGCCCGCCTCGGGGCCGGGGAGCTGTTTTTT.

V and J are TRBV5-1 and TRBJ2-2, with TRBD2 identical over 8 bases. The V gene end was trimmed by 3 bases and the J gene end by 6 bases; junction bases not matched to a gene: 7. In germline, CDR1 is SGHRS, CDR2 YFSETQ. The CDR3 has 15 residues. The CDR3, as DNA: TGCGCCAGCAGCTCACTCGGGGGGGATTCCGGGGAGCTGTTTTTT. Protein sequence: CASSSLGGDSGELFF.

V is TRBV30 and J is TRBJ2-4; TRBD2 might be the D (6 bases). The V end was cut by 4 bases, the J end by 2 bases, with 9 bases between. Germline CDR1 reads GTSNPN; CDR2 reads SVGIG (reference sequence). The CDR3 spans 13 residues. The CDR3 bases are TGTGCCTGGATGCGGGGTCCCAAAAACATTCAGTACTTC. Amino acids: CAWMRGPKNIQYF.

The rearrangement uses TRBV9 and TRBJ2-5, with 12 nucleotides matching TRBD2. Trimming cost V 1 base and J 5 bases; bases outside gene matches: 6. CDR3 length equals 16 residues. Germline V gives CDR1 SGDLS, CDR2 YYNGEE. CDR3 amino acids: CASSVTSGRLTETQYF. The DNA of the CDR3 is TGTGCCAGCAGCGTAACTAGCGGGAGGCTCACCGAGACCCAGTACTTC.

The gene calls are TRBV4-1 and TRBJ2-1; 8 nucleotides line up with TRBD2. Germline CDR1 and CDR2: MGHRA and YSYEKL. Germline trimming cut 4 bases from V and 9 bases from J; bases unmatched to any gene: 20. The CDR3 is 18 amino acids. The CDR3 DNA reads TGCGCCAGCAGCCTTCTCTGGGGGCGGGAGGTGAGGGTCCCTGAGCAGTTCTTC. Protein: CASSLLWGREVRVPEQFF.

The rearrangement links TRBV4-3 to TRBJ1-2, with 7 bases fitting TRBD1. The CDR3 spans 15 residues. Trimming cost V 2 bases and J 2 bases; bases outside gene matches: 5. The germline gives CDR1 LGHNA, CDR2 YSLEER. The CDR3 loop is CASSQTETGNYGYTF. CDR3 sequence (DNA): TGCGCCAGCAGCCAAACTGAGACAGGGAACTATGGCTACACCTTC.

This clone came up a few times. The rearrangement links TRBV11-2 to TRBJ2-2; TRBD1 matches 7 bases. This CDR3 is 16 amino acids long. The junction had 5 bases not matched to a gene; V was cut back by 4 bases and J by 0 bases. Germline CDR1 SGHAT, CDR2 FQNNGV. The CDR3 DNA is TGTGCCAGCAGCTCGTGGGGACAGACGAACACCGGGGAGCTGTTTTTT. It yields the protein CASSSWGQTNTGELFF.

V and J are TRBV19 and TRBJ2-1, with 11 bases identical to TRBD2. The CDR3 is made up of 15 amino acids. V trimming: 3 bases; J trimming: 2 bases; junction bases outside the gene matches: 0. CDR1 and CDR2 from the germline V gene are LNHDA and SQIVND (reference sequence). CDR3 sequence: CASSISGRAYNEQFF. For the CDR3, the DNA is TGTGCCAGTAGTATTAGCGGGAGGGCCTACAATGAGCAGTTCTTC.

The V and J genes are TRBV6-5 and TRBJ2-1, with 7 bases lining up with TRBD1. Per the germline V gene, CDR1 is MNHEY and CDR2 is SVGAGI. The V and J ends lost 2 bases and 15 bases, in that order; junction bases with no gene match: 7. The CDR3 is 12 residues long. The CDR3 DNA is TGTGCCAGCAGTTACCATAGGGGGCGAGTGTTCTTC. Protein product: CASSYHRGRVFF.

V is TRBV4-3 and J is TRBJ2-1, with D possibly being TRBD2 (6 bases). Germline V gene sequence: CDR1 LGHNA, CDR2 YSLEER. The CDR3 sequence is 15 residues long. Between the trimmed V and J ends, which lost 2 bases and 5 bases, there was a span of 13 bases. The CDR3 reads CASSQWLATNNEQFF. CDR3 bases: TGCGCCAGCAGCCAATGGCTAGCGACTAACAATGAGCAGTTCTTC.

V and J are TRBV28 and TRBJ2-7; D not resolved. The germline CDR1 and CDR2 sequences are MDHEN and SYDVKM. V lost 5 bases, J lost 2 bases, and 10 bases lay in between. CDR3 size: 13 residues. This CDR3 reads CASSPPQTYEQYF. The DNA for the CDR3 is TGTGCCAGCAGTCCCCCCCAGACCTACGAGCAGTACTTC.

This clone was picked up one time. This chain links TRBV9 with TRBJ2-3; perhaps TRBD1 as D (5 bases). V dropped 0 bases and J dropped 7 bases, with 12 bases sitting between them. This CDR3 is 14 amino acids long. CDR1 is SGDLS and CDR2 is YYNGEE in the germline V gene. The CDR3, as DNA: TGTGCCAGCAGCGTAGAAGGGGTCGTTAATACGCAGTATTTT. The encoded protein is CASSVEGVVNTQYF. Full variable domain (remainder filled in from reference TRBV9 and TRBJ2-3): DSGVTQTPKHLITATGQRVTLRCSPRSGDLSVYWYQQSLDQGLQFLIQYYNGEERAKGNILERFSAQQFPDLHSELNLSSLELGDSALYFCASSVEGVVNTQYFGPGTRLTVL.

The V gene is TRBV7-9, the J gene TRBJ2-7; 9 positions agree with TRBD1. This CDR3 region has 15 residues. Germline V CDR1 and CDR2: SEHNR, FQNEAQ (reference sequence). J lost 5 bases, V lost 6 bases, and 11 bases had no gene match. CDR3 bases: TGTGCCAGCAGTTCAGACCGGGACAGGGTCAACGAGCAGTACTTC. Protein: CASSSDRDRVNEQYF.

The chain uses TRBV6-6 and TRBJ1-2, with 10 bases that match TRBD1. The CDR3 covers 13 residues. The trim removed 8 bases at V and 8 bases at J, leaving 8 bases unmatched. Per germline, CDR1 MNHNY and CDR2 SVGAGI (reference sequence). The CDR3 DNA sequence: TGTGCCAGCTGGGGGGACAGGGGAGGAGGCTACACCTTC. This translates into CASWGDRGGGYTF.

The J gene is TRBJ1-2, the V gene TRBV5-4, with D possibly being TRBD1 (5 bases). The CDR3 spans 13 residues. The V end was cut by 4 bases, the J end by 2 bases, with 9 bases between. The germline V gene has CDR1 SGHNT and CDR2 YYREEE (reference sequence). The CDR3 DNA reads as TGTGCCAGCAGCGGGGCCGAAAACTATGGCTACACCTTC. Translated: CASSGAENYGYTF.

The chain employs TRBV27 and TRBJ2-7; D unresolved. The V gene's germline CDR1 is MNHEY and CDR2 SMNVEV (reference sequence). V dropped 8 bases and J dropped 6 bases, with 11 bases sitting between them. CDR3 length: 11 amino acids. The CDR3 reads CASAHTGEQYF. In DNA form, the CDR3 reads TGTGCCAGCGCGCATACGGGCGAGCAGTACTTC.

The V call is TRBV15, the J call TRBJ2-1; TRBD2 matches 7 bases. The V gene end was trimmed by 9 bases and the J gene end by 7 bases; junction bases not matched to a gene: 9. The CDR3 is made up of 13 amino acids. Germline CDR1 reads LNHNV; CDR2 reads YYDKDF (reference sequence). The CDR3 bases are TGTGCCACGGCGGGAGTAATAGAAAATGAGCAGTTCTTC. Translation gives CATAGVIENEQFF.

The V and J genes are TRBV5-1 and TRBJ2-2, with TRBD1 as a possible D gene (6 bases). This CDR3 contains 15 residues. V gave up 6 bases and J gave up 1 base, with 13 bases separating them. Germline-derived CDR1 and CDR2 are SGHRS and YFSETQ. The CDR3 region is CASTQEQGNTGELFF. CDR3 in DNA: TGCGCCAGCACACAGGAACAGGGGAACACCGGGGAGCTGTTTTTT.

The V call is TRBV2, the J call TRBJ2-1; 12 bases line up with TRBD2. The CDR3 extends over 14 amino acids. CDR1 SNHLY and CDR2 FYNNEI come from the germline V gene. V lost 6 bases to trimming and J lost 6 bases; unmatched junction nucleotides: 3. The CDR3 sequence: CASSAGLAGNEQFF. CDR3 coding DNA: TGTGCCAGCAGCGCGGGACTAGCGGGCAATGAGCAGTTCTTC. The full variable domain, rest sourced from reference TRBV2 and TRBJ2-1, is EPEVTQTPSHQVTQMGQEVILRCVPISNHLYFYWYRQILGQKVEFLVSFYNNEISEKSEIFDDQFSVERPDGSNFTLKIRSTKLEDSAMYFCASSAGLAGNEQFFGPGTRLTVL.